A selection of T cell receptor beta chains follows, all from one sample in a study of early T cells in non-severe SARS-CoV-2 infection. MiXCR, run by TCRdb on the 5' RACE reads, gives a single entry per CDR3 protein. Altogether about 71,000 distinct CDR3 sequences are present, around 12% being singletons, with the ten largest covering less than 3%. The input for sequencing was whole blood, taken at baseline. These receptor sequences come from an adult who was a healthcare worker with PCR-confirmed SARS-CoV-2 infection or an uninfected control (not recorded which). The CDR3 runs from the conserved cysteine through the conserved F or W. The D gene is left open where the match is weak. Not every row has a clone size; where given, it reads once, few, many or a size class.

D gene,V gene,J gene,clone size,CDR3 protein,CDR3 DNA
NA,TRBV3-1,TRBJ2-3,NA,CASSQKSTDTQYF,TGTGCCAGCAGCCAAAAAAGCACAGATACGCAGTATTTT
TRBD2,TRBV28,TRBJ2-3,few,CASSSGRGETDTQYF,TGTGCCAGCAGTTCGGGGCGGGGGGAGACAGATACGCAGTATTTT
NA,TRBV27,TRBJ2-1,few,CASRARWGSYNEQFF,TGTGCCAGCAGAGCGAGGTGGGGCTCCTACAATGAGCAGTTCTTC
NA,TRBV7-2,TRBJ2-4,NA,CASSLGLLAKNIQYF,TGTGCCAGCAGCTTAGGGTTACTAGCCAAAAACATTCAGTACTTC
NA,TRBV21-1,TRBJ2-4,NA,CASSTWTALGRVAKNIQYF,TGTGCCAGCAGCACGTGGACAGCCCTCGGCCGTGTAGCCAAAAACATTCAGTACTTC
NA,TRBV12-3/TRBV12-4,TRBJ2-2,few,CASNLQGRTGELFF,TGTGCCAGCAACCTACAGGGTCGAACCGGGGAGCTGTTTTTT
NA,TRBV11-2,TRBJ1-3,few,CASSLESAINTIYF,TGTGCCAGCAGCTTAGAGTCGGCCATCAACACCATATATTTT
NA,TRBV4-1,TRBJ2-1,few,CASSQDPRDRDEQFF,TGCGCCAGCAGCCAAGATCCCCGGGATCGGGATGAGCAGTTCTTC
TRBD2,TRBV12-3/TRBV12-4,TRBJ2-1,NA,CASSMGLAGGLDEQFF,TGTGCCAGCAGTATGGGACTAGCGGGGGGACTGGATGAGCAGTTCTTC
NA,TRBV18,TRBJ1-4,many,CASSPDWGAVEKLFF,TGTGCCAGCTCACCAGATTGGGGCGCGGTTGAAAAACTGTTTTTT
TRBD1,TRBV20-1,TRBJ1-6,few,CSAPGQGRSPLHF,TGCAGTGCCCCGGGACAGGGGAGGTCACCCCTCCACTTT
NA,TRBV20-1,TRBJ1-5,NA,CSANRGVSNQPQHF,TGCAGTGCTAACAGAGGGGTTAGCAATCAGCCCCAGCATTTT
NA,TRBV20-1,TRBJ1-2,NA,CSAYRDNYGYTF,TGCAGTGCTTACAGAGATAACTATGGCTACACCTTC
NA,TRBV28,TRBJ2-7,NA,CASSLQPSAYEQYF,TGTGCCAGCAGTTTGCAACCGAGCGCCTACGAGCAGTACTTC
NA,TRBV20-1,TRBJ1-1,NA,CSASGNRGAAFF,TGCAGTGCTAGTGGGAACCGGGGGGCAGCTTTCTTT
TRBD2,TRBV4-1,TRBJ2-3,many,CASSQAPAGGPTDTQYF,TGCGCCAGCAGCCAAGCCCCGGCGGGGGGTCCCACAGATACGCAGTATTTT
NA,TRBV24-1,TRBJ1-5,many,CATPQAQHF,TGTGCCACTCCCCAAGCCCAGCATTTT
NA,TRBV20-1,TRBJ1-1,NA,CSARDLAIRGTEAFF,TGCAGTGCTAGAGATCTAGCCATAAGAGGCACTGAAGCTTTCTTT
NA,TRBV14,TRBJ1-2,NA,CASSQVRGIDYGYTF,TGTGCCAGCAGCCAAGTGAGGGGAATCGACTATGGCTACACCTTC
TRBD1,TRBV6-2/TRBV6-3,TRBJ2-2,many,CASNPQGAGTGELFF,TGTGCCAGCAACCCACAGGGGGCCGGGACCGGGGAGCTGTTTTTT
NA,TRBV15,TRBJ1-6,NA,CATSGEPDSPYNSPLHF,TGTGCCACCAGCGGAGAACCTGACAGCCCTTATAATTCACCCCTCCACTTT
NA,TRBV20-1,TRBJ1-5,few,CSASGQKNQPQHF,TGCAGTGCTTCCGGACAGAAAAATCAGCCCCAGCATTTT
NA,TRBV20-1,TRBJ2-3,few,CSAQTDYTQYF,TGCAGTGCCCAAACGGACTATACGCAGTATTTT
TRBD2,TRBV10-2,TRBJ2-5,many,CASQTSGYQETQYF,TGCGCCAGCCAGACTAGCGGATACCAAGAGACCCAGTACTTC
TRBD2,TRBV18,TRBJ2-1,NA,CASSPIAGGLHEQFF,TGTGCCAGCTCACCAATAGCGGGGGGGCTGCATGAGCAGTTCTTC
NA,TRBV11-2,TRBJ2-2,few,CASSLGTAANTGELFF,TGTGCCAGCAGCTTAGGGACAGCAGCGAACACCGGGGAGCTGTTTTTT
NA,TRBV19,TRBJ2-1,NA,CASSLAGRTDEQFF,TGTGCCAGTAGCCTCGCGGGTAGGACCGATGAGCAGTTCTTC
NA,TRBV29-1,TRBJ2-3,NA,CSVDTGSGDTQYF,TGCAGCGTTGATACCGGGTCCGGCGATACGCAGTATTTT
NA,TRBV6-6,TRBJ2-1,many,CASIGTWREQFF,TGTGCCAGCATCGGTACATGGCGTGAGCAGTTCTTC
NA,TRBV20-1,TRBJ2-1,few,CSARVSYNEQFF,TGCAGTGCTAGAGTCTCCTACAATGAGCAGTTCTTC
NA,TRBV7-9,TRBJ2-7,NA,CASSLNQPGTYEQYF,TGTGCCAGCAGCTTGAATCAGCCGGGGACCTACGAGCAGTACTTC
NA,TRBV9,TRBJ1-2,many,CASGRLLGHYGYTF,TGTGCCAGTGGACGCTTACTAGGACACTATGGCTACACCTTC
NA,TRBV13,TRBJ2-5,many,CASSRDQETQYF,TGTGCCAGCAGCCGGGACCAAGAGACCCAGTACTTC
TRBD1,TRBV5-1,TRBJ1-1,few,CASSRTGTGGMNTEAFF,TGCGCCAGCAGCAGGACCGGGACAGGGGGCATGAACACTGAAGCTTTCTTT
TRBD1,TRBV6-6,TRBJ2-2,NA,CASSYDDRGLATGELFF,TGTGCCAGCAGTTACGACGACAGGGGCCTCGCCACCGGGGAGCTGTTTTTT
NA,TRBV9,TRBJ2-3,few,CASSVGAGRDTQYF,TGTGCCAGCAGCGTAGGGGCAGGGAGAGATACGCAGTATTTT
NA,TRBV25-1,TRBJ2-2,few,CASTRGGNTGELFF,TGTGCCAGCACCCGTGGGGGTAACACCGGGGAGCTGTTTTTT
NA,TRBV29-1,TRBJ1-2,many,CSVGFNTF,TGCAGCGTTGGATTCAACACCTTC
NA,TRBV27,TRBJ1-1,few,CASSRNQEGKAFF,TGTGCCAGCAGTCGAAACCAAGAGGGAAAAGCTTTCTTT
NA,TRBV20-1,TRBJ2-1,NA,CSATPLVTYNEQFF,TGCAGTGCTACCCCATTGGTAACCTACAATGAGCAGTTCTTC
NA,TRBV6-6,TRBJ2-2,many,CASRGVLTGELFF,TGTGCCAGCAGAGGGGTGCTCACCGGGGAGCTGTTTTTT
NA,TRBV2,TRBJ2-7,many,CASSDGDTYEQYF,TGTGCCAGCAGTGATGGGGACACTTACGAGCAGTACTTC
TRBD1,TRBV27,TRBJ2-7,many,CASSRSTGGYEQYF,TGTGCCAGCAGTCGCTCGACAGGGGGGTACGAGCAGTACTTC
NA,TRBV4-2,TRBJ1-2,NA,CASSQDVGSPGYTF,TGTGCCAGCAGCCAAGATGTCGGGTCGCCTGGCTACACCTTC
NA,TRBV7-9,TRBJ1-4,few,CASSQGSEKLFF,TGTGCCAGCTCACAGGGTTCTGAAAAACTGTTTTTT
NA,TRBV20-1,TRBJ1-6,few,CSARPHTGFDYNSPLHF,TGCAGTGCCAGACCCCACACAGGGTTTGATTATAATTCACCCCTCCACTTT
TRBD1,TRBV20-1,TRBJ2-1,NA,CSAIPGGLEQFF,TGCAGTGCTATCCCAGGGGGCCTTGAGCAGTTCTTC
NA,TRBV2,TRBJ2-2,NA,CASSDFSGTGELFF,TGTGCCAGCAGTGATTTCTCAGGCACCGGGGAGCTGTTTTTT
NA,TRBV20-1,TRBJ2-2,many,CSASWQGRISTGELFF,TGCAGTGCTAGTTGGCAGGGGCGCATTTCCACCGGGGAGCTGTTTTTT
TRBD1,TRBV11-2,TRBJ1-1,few,CASSRQGPLNTEAFF,TGTGCCAGCAGCCGACAGGGCCCACTGAACACTGAAGCTTTCTTT
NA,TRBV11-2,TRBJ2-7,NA,CASSFLTYEQYF,TGTGCCAGCAGCTTCCTAACCTACGAGCAGTACTTC
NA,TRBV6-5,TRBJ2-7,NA,CASSYSPYEQYF,TGTGCCAGCAGTTACTCTCCCTACGAGCAGTACTTC
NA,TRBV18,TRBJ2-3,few,CASSLGTTSTDTQYF,TGTGCCAGCTCACTAGGAACCACTAGCACAGATACGCAGTATTTT
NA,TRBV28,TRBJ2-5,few,CASSRRHLGETQYF,TGTGCCAGCAGCCGCCGACACCTGGGGGAGACCCAGTACTTC